One sample yielded the 2 T cell receptor beta chains listed below, sequenced in a study of blood T cell repertoires in COVID-19. Here immunoSEQ multiplex PCR was the method, and the copy in TCRdb shows in-frame clones only, minus some. Of about 200,000 clones listed, about 88% were seen once; the top ten hold 1.5% to 2%. The sample consisted of peripheral blood. These receptor sequences come from a middle-aged man with active or convalescent COVID-19.

This clone was seen more than once but under ten times. This chain uses TRBV19 with TRBJ1-1, with D perhaps matching TRBD1 (5 bases). The CDR3 consists of 15 residues. Looked up from germline, CDR1 is LNHDA and CDR2 is SQIVND (reference sequence). Trimming took off 1 base at V and 4 bases at J, with 13 bases between the two ends. The CDR3, as DNA: TGTGCCAGTAGTATAGGTATAGGGACTAGCACTGAAGCTTTCTTT. This encodes CASSIGIGTSTEAFF.

The J gene is TRBJ1-1, the V gene TRBV30; 7 bases are shared with TRBD1. The CDR3 totals 13 residues. Looked up from germline, CDR1 is GTSNPN and CDR2 is SVGIG (reference sequence). The ends lost 3 bases at V and 4 bases at J; junction bases unmatched: 5. CDR3 DNA sequence: TGTGCCTGGAGCAGGGGGTCGGGCACTGAAGCTTTCTTT. Its protein product is CAWSRGSGTEAFF.